This is a list of T cell receptor beta chains from one sample in a study of blood T cell repertoires in COVID-19. The repertoire was sequenced with immunoSEQ multiplex PCR; TCRdb's copy has only in-frame clones and lacks some. The sample has around 24,000 clones, roughly nine tenths seen once. Material for sequencing was peripheral blood. The receptor source for this set is a man in his 70s with COVID-19, enrolled during active disease. The CDR3 runs from the conserved cysteine through the conserved F or W. Fields, in order: V gene, D gene, J gene, clone size, CDR3 DNA, CDR3 protein. D genes are given only for firm matches. Clone size is stated in some rows and not others, as once, few, many or a class when expanded.

TRBV18	-	TRBJ1-3	-	TGTGCCAGCTCAGCCCAGGGGTCATCCGGAAACACCATATATTTT	CASSAQGSSGNTIYF
TRBV21-1	-	TRBJ1-2	-	TGTGCCAGCAGCCTAGGGGCTTATGGCTACACCTTC	CASSLGAYGYTF
TRBV2	-	TRBJ1-2	-	TGTGCCAGCAGCCTCTCTCGCAGCCTAGCTAACTATGGCTACACCTTC	CASSLSRSLANYGYTF
TRBV13	-	TRBJ2-2	once	TGTGCCAGCAGCTTAGACCCCCTGCTAGCGCCCGCGAACACCGGGGAGCTGTTTTTT	CASSLDPLLAPANTGELFF
TRBV7-9	-	TRBJ2-5	few	TGTGCCAGCAGCTTCAGGGCAGGGGAGACCCAGTACTTC	CASSFRAGETQYF
TRBV4-1	TRBD2	TRBJ2-2	-	TGCGCCAGCAGCCAAGTCCCGAGTAGCGGGACCTACACCGGGGAGCTGTTTTTT	CASSQVPSSGTYTGELFF
TRBV6-5	-	TRBJ2-1	-	TGTGCCAGCAGTTACTGGGGGGGGCACAATGAGCAGTTCTTC	CASSYWGGHNEQFF
TRBV7-9	-	TRBJ1-5	-	TGTGCCAGCAGCTTGGTCGGTCAGCCCCAGCATTTT	CASSLVGQPQHF
TRBV27	TRBD2	TRBJ2-2	-	TGTGCCACCCGGTCCCAGCGGGGGGTTAGGTTCACCGGGGAGCTGTTTTTT	CATRSQRGVRFTGELFF
TRBV6-5	-	TRBJ2-3	-	TGTGCCAGCTGGGCGGGGTATAGCACAGATACGCAGTATTTT	CASWAGYSTDTQYF
TRBV6-4	-	TRBJ1-6	once	TGTGCCAGCAGTGAAGGACAGATCGGTTCACCCCTCCACTTT	CASSEGQIGSPLHF
TRBV5-4	-	TRBJ1-1	-	TGTGCCAGCAGCTCTCTGGACATGAACACTGAAGCTTTCTTT	CASSSLDMNTEAFF
TRBV21-1	-	TRBJ1-5	-	TGTGCCAGCCCCCAAGGGACAGGGATGAGCAATCAGCCCCAGCATTTT	CASPQGTGMSNQPQHF
TRBV19	-	TRBJ1-1	-	TGTGCCAGTAGTATAGGAGAACTGAACACTGAAGCTTTCTTT	CASSIGELNTEAFF
TRBV5-1	TRBD2	TRBJ2-5	-	TGCGCCAGCAGCCTGGGAGGGCTAGCGGGAGGTTTACGGGCCCAGTACTTC	CASSLGGLAGGLRAQYF
TRBV7-9	-	TRBJ1-1	-	TGTGCCAGCAGGTTCGTCACAGACATGAACACTGAAGCTTTCTTT	CASRFVTDMNTEAFF
TRBV2	TRBD2	TRBJ2-5	once	TGTGCCAGCAGTGAAGTACTAGCGGGGTGGAGGGTGACCCAGTACTTC	CASSEVLAGWRVTQYF
TRBV7-9	TRBD2	TRBJ2-5	-	TGTGCCAGCAGCTTTCGGCCGGGACTAGCGGGGGTACGGGAGACCCAGTACTTC	CASSFRPGLAGVRETQYF
TRBV5-6	TRBD1	TRBJ1-1	-	TGTGCCAGCAGCTCAAGACAGGGACCGAACACTGAAGCTTTCTTT	CASSSRQGPNTEAFF
TRBV24-1	-	TRBJ2-7	-	TGTGCCACCAGTGATTTGAAAGGGGGCGGGACCTCCTACGAGCAGTACTTC	CATSDLKGGGTSYEQYF
TRBV14	TRBD1	TRBJ1-2	-	TGTGCCAGCAGCCCCCGGGACAGGGCAATCTACACCTTC	CASSPRDRAIYTF
TRBV3-1/TRBV3-2	TRBD1	TRBJ1-2	-	TGTGCCAGCAGCCTAAACAGGGGGCTTGGGTATGGCTACACCTTC	CASSLNRGLGYGYTF
TRBV7-9	TRBD1	TRBJ1-5	-	TGTGCCAGCAGCTTCTCGGGACAGGGCGACAATCAGCCCCAGCATTTT	CASSFSGQGDNQPQHF
TRBV27	-	TRBJ2-7	-	TGTGCCAGCAGTTTAGGCTTCTCCTACGAGCAGTACTTC	CASSLGFSYEQYF
TRBV3-1/TRBV3-2	-	TRBJ1-3	-	TGTGCCAGCAGCGAACACTCTGGAAACACCATATATTTT	CASSEHSGNTIYF
TRBV11-2	TRBD1	TRBJ1-1	-	TGTGCCAGCAGCTTTAACAGGGGGGTAACTGAAGCTTTCTTT	CASSFNRGVTEAFF
TRBV5-1	-	TRBJ1-3	-	TGCGCCAGCAGCCGGCGGGGAGGGGCAAGAAACACCATATATTTT	CASSRRGGARNTIYF